This T cell receptor beta chain was sequenced during a study of human T cells and chemical hapten exposure. V lost 5 bases to trimming and J lost 1 base, with 13 bases between them. This CDR3 region has 15 residues. Germline V lookup: CDR1 MNHEY, CDR2 SVGAGI. TCRdb fed the RACE reads into MiXCR, producing one record per CDR3 protein. The repertoire holds about 270,000 distinct CDR3 sequences, with 7.7% as singletons. This clonotype was counted ten times or more. As for time point: pre-sensitization, week 0. Treatment: therapeutic diphenylcyclopropenone sensitization with weekly scalp DPC. The sequencing used whole blood, collected in connection with sensitization to the hapten diphenylcyclopropenone (DPC). V usage is TRBV6-5 and J usage is TRBJ2-3, with D possibly matching TRBD1 (6 bases). The receptor was derived from a man aged 18 to 35 with alopecia areata. Some clones in this sample may be carry-over from other donors' samples. For the CDR3, the DNA is TGTGCCAGCAGTATAGAGGACAGCCGCACAGATACGCAGTATTTT. Protein: CASSIEDSRTDTQYF.